The present T cell receptor beta chain was sequenced within a study of T cell changes during pregnancy in multiple sclerosis. The method was immunoSEQ multiplex PCR; TCRdb's version includes in-frame clones alone and lacks a portion of them. This table holds approximately 66,000 clones, about 92% found once. J gave up 6 bases and V 7 bases, and 9 bases lay outside the gene matches. The CDR3 is 16 residues long. Germline lookup yields CDR1 MNHNY and CDR2 SVGAGI (reference sequence). This sample comprised peripheral blood, obtained in the third trimester of pregnancy. The chain carries TRBV6-6 and TRBJ2-2; TRBD1 matches 12 bases. The receptor was derived from a female donor in good health, enrolled as a control in a pregnancy study. CDR3 DNA sequence: TGTGCCAGCACCCGGGAGGGACAGGGGGCATCCGGGGAGCTGTTTTTT. This sequence encodes CASTREGQGASGELFF.